The T cell receptor (beta chain) under discussion was sequenced for a study of CD8+CD57+ T cells in acquired aplastic anemia (dated by TCRdb to 2017 to 2018). For context, the study as a whole: A mean of approximately 3 ug of DNA, ranging from roughly 0.2 to 27.4 ug, was extracted from sorted CD4+ and CD8+ cells.

In the study, sorted CD4+ and CD8+ blood T cells from patients with severe aplastic anemia and from healthy subjects underwent deep sequencing of TCR repertoires. Ficoll-Paque density gradient centrifugation was used to isolate peripheral blood mononuclear cells. Before DNA was extracted, CD4+ and CD8+ T cells were sorted using either FACS or magnetic beads. TCR beta VDJ combination and CDR3 sequence profiling used genomic DNA as the template. TCR repertoire sequencing was run on an Illumina HiSeq 2000. The study's processing was this. Repertoires were assessed using TRBV/TRBJ rearrangement plots, CDR3 size and DJ length profiles, and Simpson's diversity index. The most abundant DNA sequence in the deep sequencing data was defined as the immunodominant clone. CDR3 amino acid sequences were screened for sharing across subjects and compared with published repertoires and the VDJdb database. In-frame beta chains were kept once TCRdb had trimmed the public reads at Q25 with fastp and called clones with MiXCR. Every CDR3 protein is listed once, alongside the most common genes and DNA of its rows. These V and J calls rely on TCRdb rather than the paper's analysis. The sample table lists approximately 190,000 distinct CDR3 sequences, around 66% of them with a count of one. The ten largest clonotypes hold just over 45% of the sample.

Comment on this clonotype: Its target antigen remains unknown. Qualities for individual bases were not recorded, and no much larger clone is one base off.

From its cysteine to its phenylalanine, the CDR3 spans 15 amino acids. The sequence is cut down to CDR3 DNA, 45 bases in frame from base 1. The germline V gene encodes CDR1 LNHNV and CDR2 YYDKDF (reference sequence). Trimming accounts for 0 bases at V and 8 bases at J, while the number of junction bases matched to no gene is 5. On the study overall, not on this receptor specifically: Patients and healthy controls showed no significant difference in CD8+ Simpson's diversity (P=0.060). Although 25 to 30 CD8+ CDR3 sequences were shared by patients and controls, these sequences appeared highly expressed in patients and within the immunodominant clones of patients.

The specimen was sorted CD4+, CD8+, or CD8+CD57+ T cells (not recorded which) from PBMCs. The V gene is TRBV15 and the J gene is TRBJ2-4, with TRBD2 identical over 9 junction bases. The receptor comes from a human donor with severe aplastic anemia or a healthy control (not recorded which). The DNA is TGTGCCACCAGCAGAGATCTGGCGGGAGGGGACATTCAGTACTTC. It codes for CATSRDLAGGDIQYF.